This TCR beta chain was obtained from a study of Tregs in tolerant kidney transplant recipients. General study findings and limits: Expanding Tregs on activated donor B cells appeared to best identify donor-specific TCRbeta clones.

The V gene lost 2 bases and the J gene lost 4 bases, with 9 bases spanning the gap. Germline V lookup: CDR1 SGHTA, CDR2 FQGNSA. This CDR3 contains 15 residues. The protocol was immunoSEQ multiplex PCR, while the TCRdb copy is restricted to in-frame clones and leaves out a portion. Among under 13,000 clones listed, around 90% were seen once. In the case of this clone: Its target is not known.

The chain is built from TRBV7-2 and TRBJ2-6; D gene ambiguous. The clonotype originates from a human patient who received a combined kidney and bone marrow transplant. This specimen consisted of Tregs from blood cultured with allogeneic cells, obtained before the transplant. The CDR3, as DNA: TGTGCCAGCAGCTTACACAGTTCAGGGGCCAACGTCCTGACTTTC. It specifies CASSLHSSGANVLTF.